The 5 T cell receptor beta chains given below trace back to one sample, sequenced in a study of shared clonotypes between healthy human individuals. CD45RO negativity and positive selection for CCR7 defined naive CD8 cells, a population that excluded terminally differentiated effector memory CD45RA+ cells. TCRdb's copy holds only in-frame clones and misses some; the assay was immunoSEQ multiplex PCR. Found here are some 580,000 clones, roughly 98% of them singletons; the top ten hold 0.3% to 0.35%. Sequencing used naive CD8+ T cells sorted from blood. The receptors here all came from a man aged 25-40 years in good health.

This clone was observed a single time. The chain recombines TRBV29-1 with TRBJ2-3; the D gene is possibly TRBD2 (7 bases). The CDR3 contains 17 residues. Germline loops: CDR1 SQVTM, CDR2 ANQGSEA. V was pared by 2 bases and J by 5 bases, with 23 bases between. CDR3: CSVEREGDPWGQDTQYF. In DNA, the CDR3 is TGCAGCGTTGAAAGGGAGGGGGACCCCTGGGGTCAAGATACGCAGTATTTT.

V is TRBV9 and J is TRBJ2-1; D unresolved. This CDR3 comprises 8 residues. Germline values: CDR1 SGDLS, CDR2 YYNGEE. Trimming shortened V by 9 bases and J by 5 bases, and 0 bases separated the two germline ends. Written as DNA, the CDR3 is TGTGCCAACAATGAGCAGTTCTTC. It specifies CANNEQFF. Full variable domain (remainder filled in from reference TRBV9 and TRBJ2-1): DSGVTQTPKHLITATGQRVTLRCSPRSGDLSVYWYQQSLDQGLQFLIQYYNGEERAKGNILERFSAQQFPDLHSELNLSSLELGDSALYFCANNEQFFGPGTRLTVL.

This chain connects TRBV9 to TRBJ2-2; D uncertain. This CDR3 contains 15 residues. Germline lookup yields CDR1 SGDLS and CDR2 YYNGEE. V dropped 0 bases and J dropped 0 bases, with 6 bases sitting between them. The chain's CDR3 is CASSVGLTNTGELFF. The CDR3 DNA reads TGTGCCAGCAGCGTAGGCCTTACGAACACCGGGGAGCTGTTTTTT.

This chain connects TRBV7-2 to TRBJ2-7; 11 bases are shared with TRBD1. The CDR3 has 14 residues. J gave up 6 bases and V 8 bases, and 9 bases lay outside the gene matches. CDR1 is SGHTA and CDR2 is FQGNSA in the germline V gene. This chain's CDR3 is CASASGQGVFEQYF. The CDR3 DNA is TGTGCCAGCGCCTCGGGACAGGGGGTGTTCGAGCAGTACTTC.

The chain has TRBV5-8 and TRBJ2-3; 7 bases fit TRBD1. The CDR3 totals 15 residues. CDR1 SGHTS and CDR2 YDEGEE come from the germline V gene. The ends lost 4 bases at V and 2 bases at J; junction bases unmatched: 7. In DNA, the CDR3 is TGTGCCAGCAGCCAAGGACAGGAGCACACAGATACGCAGTATTTT. It translates to CASSQGQEHTDTQYF.